The 5 T cell receptor beta chains below were found in one sample sequenced in a study of T cell changes during pregnancy in multiple sclerosis. Here immunoSEQ multiplex PCR was the method, and the copy in TCRdb shows in-frame clones only, minus some. The table has 26,000 or so clones, around nine tenths seen once. Material: CD8+ T cells from peripheral blood mononuclear cells, obtained in the second trimester of pregnancy. These TCRs come from a female donor with multiple sclerosis, enrolled in a pregnancy study.

The DNA for the CDR3 is TGTGCCTCACGGGGGGGGGTTACCTCTGGAAACACCATATATTTT. As protein: CASRGGVTSGNTIYF. The V gene is TRBV10-3, the J gene TRBJ1-3; D is possibly TRBD1 (5 bases). This CDR3 region has 15 residues. V lost 11 bases and J 0 bases, leaving 17 bases between the germline ends. Germline values: CDR1 ENHRY, CDR2 SYGVKD.

The chain is built from TRBV13 and TRBJ1-1, with no clear D. CDR3 length equals 15 residues. Per the germline V gene, CDR1 is PRHDT and CDR2 is FYEKMQ (reference sequence). V dropped 1 base and J dropped 0 bases, with 9 bases sitting between them. CDR3 sequence: CASSLVGPLNTEAFF. In DNA, the CDR3 is TGTGCCAGCAGCTTAGTTGGGCCATTGAACACTGAAGCTTTCTTT.

V and J are TRBV7-8 and TRBJ2-3; TRBD2 matches 7 bases. Per germline, CDR1 SGHVS and CDR2 FQNEAQ. The CDR3 totals 15 residues. The junction had 13 bases not matched to a gene; V was cut back by 4 bases and J by 9 bases. This CDR3 reads CASSYTRGRGDTQYF. CDR3 bases: TGTGCCAGCAGCTATACGCGGGGGAGGGGAGACACGCAGTATTTT.

This sequence joins TRBV9 and TRBJ2-3, with TRBD1 matching over 9 bases. Germline lookup yields CDR1 SGDLS and CDR2 YYNGEE. The CDR3 loop spans 17 amino acids. The V and J ends lost 0 bases and 2 bases, in that order; junction bases with no gene match: 7. DNA for the CDR3: TGTGCCAGCAGCGTAGGGCCCGGGACAGGGTTCACAGATACGCAGTATTTT. It yields the protein CASSVGPGTGFTDTQYF.

The sample holds one count of this clone. The CDR3 nucleotides read TGTGCCAGCAGTGCCGGTAGCGGGGGGCCTGATACGCAGTATTTT. Translation gives CASSAGSGGPDTQYF. The chain couples TRBV6-4 to TRBJ2-3; the match to TRBD2 covers 10 bases. The CDR3 totals 15 residues. Germline CDR1 MRHNA, CDR2 SNTAGT. V shed 4 bases, J shed 6 bases, and the junction held 7 bases outside the gene matches.